This is a list of T cell receptor beta chains from one sample in a study of somatic mutations in cytotoxic T cells in rheumatoid arthritis. Method: immunoSEQ multiplex PCR; TCRdb's copy keeps in-frame clones and lacks some. This sample yields over 20,000 clones, of which around 80% are seen a single time; roughly 5% belongs to the top ten. Material for sequencing was CD8+ T cells sorted from blood. The receptors shown here come from a man between 50 and 59 years old in good health. CDR3s include the opening cysteine and the closing phenylalanine or tryptophan. A D gene is named only where the DNA matches it firmly. Clone size is not always given. Where it is, it says once, few, many or a class for expanded clones.

j_gene: TRBJ1-5
d_gene: TRBD1
v_gene: TRBV27
abundance: medium-sized
CDR3aa: CASSLSTGGSQPQHF
CDR3nt: TGTGCCAGCAGTTTATCCACAGGGGGTAGTCAGCCCCAGCATTTT

j_gene: TRBJ2-7
d_gene: TRBD2
v_gene: TRBV5-4
abundance: -
CDR3aa: CASSRPGLADLTYEQYF
CDR3nt: TGTGCCAGCAGCCGCCCCGGACTAGCGGACCTAACCTACGAGCAGTACTTC

j_gene: TRBJ1-5
d_gene: -
v_gene: TRBV27
abundance: -
CDR3aa: CASSLSGQINQPQHF
CDR3nt: TGTGCCAGCAGTTTATCCGGACAGATCAATCAGCCCCAGCATTTT

j_gene: TRBJ2-7
d_gene: -
v_gene: TRBV29-1
abundance: -
CDR3aa: CSVESADYSSYEQYF
CDR3nt: TGCAGCGTTGAATCTGCGGACTATAGCTCCTACGAGCAGTACTTC

j_gene: TRBJ2-2
d_gene: TRBD2
v_gene: TRBV6-6
abundance: -
CDR3aa: CASSLGLAVDTGELFF
CDR3nt: TGTGCCAGCAGTTTGGGGCTAGCGGTAGACACCGGGGAGCTGTTTTTT

j_gene: TRBJ2-7
d_gene: -
v_gene: TRBV11-3
abundance: -
CDR3aa: CASSPTGSGSYEQYF
CDR3nt: TGTGCCAGCAGCCCAACAGGGAGTGGTTCCTACGAGCAGTACTTC

j_gene: TRBJ1-2
d_gene: TRBD1
v_gene: TRBV9
abundance: once
CDR3aa: CASSVAGTEDYGYTF
CDR3nt: TGTGCCAGCAGCGTAGCCGGGACAGAAGACTATGGCTACACCTTC

j_gene: TRBJ2-7
d_gene: TRBD2
v_gene: TRBV7-2
abundance: -
CDR3aa: CASSFRTSGRYEQYF
CDR3nt: TGTGCCAGCAGCTTCCGGACTAGCGGGAGATACGAGCAGTACTTC

j_gene: TRBJ2-7
d_gene: -
v_gene: TRBV6-5
abundance: -
CDR3aa: CASSYSFDYEQYF
CDR3nt: TGTGCCAGCAGTTACTCGTTTGATTACGAGCAGTACTTC

j_gene: TRBJ2-1
d_gene: -
v_gene: TRBV10-2
abundance: -
CDR3aa: CASSGGFSYNEQFF
CDR3nt: TGCGCCAGCAGTGGAGGGTTCTCCTACAATGAGCAGTTCTTC

j_gene: TRBJ2-4
d_gene: -
v_gene: TRBV5-4
abundance: -
CDR3aa: CASSPGSGLAKNIQYF
CDR3nt: TGTGCCAGCAGCCCCGGGAGCGGGCTAGCCAAAAACATTCAGTACTTC

j_gene: TRBJ2-3
d_gene: -
v_gene: TRBV11-2
abundance: once
CDR3aa: CASSPLGSFSSTDTQYF
CDR3nt: TGTGCCAGCAGCCCCTTAGGCTCGTTCTCTAGCACAGATACGCAGTATTTT

j_gene: TRBJ2-3
d_gene: TRBD2
v_gene: TRBV9
abundance: -
CDR3aa: CASSHPVGAGGGGDTQYF
CDR3nt: TGTGCCAGCAGCCATCCCGTCGGGGCGGGAGGCGGTGGAGATACGCAGTATTTT

j_gene: TRBJ1-2
d_gene: -
v_gene: TRBV30
abundance: -
CDR3aa: CAWSSHLRRLSGYTF
CDR3nt: TGTGCCTGGAGTTCCCATCTCCGAAGGCTGTCTGGCTACACCTTC

j_gene: TRBJ2-1
d_gene: -
v_gene: TRBV25-1
abundance: -
CDR3aa: CASKSTKGHLSSYNEQFF
CDR3nt: TGTGCCAGCAAATCCACTAAAGGACACTTAAGCTCCTACAATGAGCAGTTCTTC

j_gene: TRBJ2-2
d_gene: TRBD1
v_gene: TRBV7-8
abundance: -
CDR3aa: CASSSRQGSNTGELFF
CDR3nt: TGTGCCAGCAGCTCCAGACAGGGGTCGAACACCGGGGAGCTGTTTTTT

j_gene: TRBJ2-7
d_gene: -
v_gene: TRBV13
abundance: -
CDR3aa: CASSEASSYEQYF
CDR3nt: TGTGCCAGCAGTGAAGCCAGCTCCTACGAGCAGTACTTC

j_gene: TRBJ2-7
d_gene: -
v_gene: TRBV11-3
abundance: -
CDR3aa: CASSLLPGPQPNEQYF
CDR3nt: TGTGCCAGCAGCTTACTCCCGGGCCCTCAACCCAACGAGCAGTACTTC

j_gene: TRBJ2-5
d_gene: -
v_gene: TRBV5-6
abundance: -
CDR3aa: CASRGGTETQYF
CDR3nt: TGTGCCAGCAGGGGGGGTACGGAGACCCAGTACTTC

j_gene: TRBJ2-3
d_gene: -
v_gene: TRBV9
abundance: -
CDR3aa: CASSLHPDTQYF
CDR3nt: TGTGCCAGCAGCCTCCATCCAGATACGCAGTATTTT

j_gene: TRBJ1-2
d_gene: -
v_gene: TRBV10-3
abundance: -
CDR3aa: CAFFEGYGYTF
CDR3nt: TGTGCCTTCTTCGAGGGGTATGGCTACACCTTC

j_gene: TRBJ1-5
d_gene: -
v_gene: TRBV19
abundance: -
CDR3aa: CASSILGDGNQPQHF
CDR3nt: TGTGCCAGTAGTATCCTGGGGGACGGCAATCAGCCCCAGCATTTT

j_gene: TRBJ2-5
d_gene: TRBD2
v_gene: TRBV6-4
abundance: -
CDR3aa: CASNRTSGKETQYF
CDR3nt: TGTGCCAGCAACCGAACTAGCGGAAAAGAGACCCAGTACTTC

j_gene: TRBJ1-2
d_gene: TRBD1
v_gene: TRBV19
abundance: -
CDR3aa: CASSPGTVYTF
CDR3nt: TGTGCCAGTAGTCCCGGGACAGTCTACACCTTC

j_gene: TRBJ2-2
d_gene: -
v_gene: TRBV5-6
abundance: once
CDR3aa: CASSPGPTGELFF
CDR3nt: TGTGCCAGCAGCCCGGGGCCGACCGGGGAGCTGTTTTTT

j_gene: TRBJ2-7
d_gene: TRBD2
v_gene: TRBV10-2
abundance: -
CDR3aa: CASAGTFSGSSYEQYF
CDR3nt: TGCGCCAGCGCGGGGACCTTTAGCGGGAGTTCTTACGAGCAGTACTTC